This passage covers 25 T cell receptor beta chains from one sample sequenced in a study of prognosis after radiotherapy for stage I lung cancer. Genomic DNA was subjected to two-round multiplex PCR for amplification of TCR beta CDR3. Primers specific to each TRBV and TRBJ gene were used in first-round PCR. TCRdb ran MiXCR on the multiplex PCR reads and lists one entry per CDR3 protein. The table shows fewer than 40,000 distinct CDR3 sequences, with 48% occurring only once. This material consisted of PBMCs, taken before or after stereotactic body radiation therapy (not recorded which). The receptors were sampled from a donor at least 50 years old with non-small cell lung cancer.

For the CDR3, the DNA is TGTGCCAGCAGCCCTACATCCGATCGGTTCTATGGCTACACCTTC. It yields the protein CASSPTSDRFYGYTF. The chain is built from TRBV7-2 and TRBJ1-2; D is ambiguous. Germline V gives CDR1 SGHTA, CDR2 FQGNSA. V lost 5 bases, J lost 4 bases, and 17 bases lay in between. There are 15 residues in the CDR3.

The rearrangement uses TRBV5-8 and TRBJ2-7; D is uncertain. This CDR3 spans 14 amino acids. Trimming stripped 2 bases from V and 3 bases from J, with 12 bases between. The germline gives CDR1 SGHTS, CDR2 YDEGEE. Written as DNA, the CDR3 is TGTGCCAGCAGCTTAGGCGACACGAACTACGAGCAGTACTTC. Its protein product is CASSLGDTNYEQYF.

CDR3 loop: CANRGQVGNGELFF. In DNA, the CDR3 is TGTGCCAACAGGGGACAGGTGGGCAACGGGGAGCTGTTTTTT. The V gene is TRBV24-1, the J gene TRBJ2-2; TRBD1 matches 8 bases. With 11 bases clipped from V and 7 bases from J, the junction kept 11 bases outside the gene matches. Germline values: CDR1 KGHDR, CDR2 SFDVKD. This CDR3 is built from 14 residues.

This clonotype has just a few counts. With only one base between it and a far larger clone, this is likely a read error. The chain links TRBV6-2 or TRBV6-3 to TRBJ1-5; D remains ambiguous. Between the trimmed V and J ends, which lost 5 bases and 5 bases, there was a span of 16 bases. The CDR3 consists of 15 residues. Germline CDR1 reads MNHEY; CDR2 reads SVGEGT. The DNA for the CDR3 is TGTGCCAGCAGTGAATCGGAAGGGTTCTATCAGCCCCAGCATTTT. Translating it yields CASSESEGFYQPQHF.

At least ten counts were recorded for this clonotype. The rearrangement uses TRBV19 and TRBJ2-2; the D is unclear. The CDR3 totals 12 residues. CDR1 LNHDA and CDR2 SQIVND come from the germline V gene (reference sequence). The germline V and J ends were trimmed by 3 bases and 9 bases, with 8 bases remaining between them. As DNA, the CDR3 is TGTGCCAGTAGTATGAAGAGCAGGGAGCTGTTTTTT. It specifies CASSMKSRELFF.

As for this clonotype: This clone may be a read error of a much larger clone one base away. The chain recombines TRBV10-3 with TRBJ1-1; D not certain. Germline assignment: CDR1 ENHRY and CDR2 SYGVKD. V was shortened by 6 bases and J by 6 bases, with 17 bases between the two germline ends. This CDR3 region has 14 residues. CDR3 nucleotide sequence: TGTGCCATCAGCCATAGCACGGGCCCGGCTGAAGCTTTCTTT. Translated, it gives CAISHSTGPAEAFF.

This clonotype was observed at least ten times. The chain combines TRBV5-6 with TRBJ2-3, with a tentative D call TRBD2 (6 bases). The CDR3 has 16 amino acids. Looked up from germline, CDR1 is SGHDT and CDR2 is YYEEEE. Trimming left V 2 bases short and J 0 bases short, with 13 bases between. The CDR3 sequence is CASSFSGGLSTDTQYF. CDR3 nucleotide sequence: TGTGCCAGCAGCTTCTCCGGAGGGCTAAGCACAGATACGCAGTATTTT.

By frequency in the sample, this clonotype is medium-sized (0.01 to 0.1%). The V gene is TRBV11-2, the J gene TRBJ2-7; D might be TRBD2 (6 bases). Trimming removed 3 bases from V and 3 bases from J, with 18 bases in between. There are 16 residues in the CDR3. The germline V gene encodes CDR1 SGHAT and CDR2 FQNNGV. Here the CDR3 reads CASSFRNRLDLYEQYF. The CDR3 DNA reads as TGTGCCAGCAGCTTTCGGAATCGACTAGACCTCTACGAGCAGTACTTC.

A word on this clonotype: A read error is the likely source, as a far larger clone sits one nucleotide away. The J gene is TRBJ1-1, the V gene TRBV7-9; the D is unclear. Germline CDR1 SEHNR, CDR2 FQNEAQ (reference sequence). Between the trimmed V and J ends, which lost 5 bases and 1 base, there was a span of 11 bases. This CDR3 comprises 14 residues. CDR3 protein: CASSPVFGNTEAFF. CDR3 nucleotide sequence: TGTGCCAGCAGCCCCGTGTTTGGGAACACTGAAGCTTTCTTT.

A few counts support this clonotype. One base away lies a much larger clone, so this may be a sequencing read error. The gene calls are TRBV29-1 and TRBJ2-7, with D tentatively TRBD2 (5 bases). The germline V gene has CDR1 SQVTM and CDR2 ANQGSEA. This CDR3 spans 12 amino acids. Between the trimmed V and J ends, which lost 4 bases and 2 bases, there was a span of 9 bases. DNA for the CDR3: TGCAGCGTTGGGACTTATCCCTACGAGCAGTACTTC. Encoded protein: CSVGTYPYEQYF.

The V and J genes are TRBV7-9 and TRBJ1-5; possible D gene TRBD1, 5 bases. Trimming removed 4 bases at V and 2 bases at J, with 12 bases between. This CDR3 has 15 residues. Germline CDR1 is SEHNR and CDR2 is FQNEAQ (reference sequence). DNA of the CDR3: TGTGCCAGCAGCTCGACCCCGGGGGGCAATCAGCCCCAGCATTTT. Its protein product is CASSSTPGGNQPQHF.

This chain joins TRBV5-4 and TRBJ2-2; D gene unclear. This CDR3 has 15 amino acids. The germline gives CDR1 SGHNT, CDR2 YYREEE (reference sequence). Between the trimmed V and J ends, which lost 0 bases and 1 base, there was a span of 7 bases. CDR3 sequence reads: CASSLGTWNTGELFF. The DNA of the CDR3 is TGTGCCAGCAGCTTGGGGACCTGGAACACCGGGGAGCTGTTTTTT.

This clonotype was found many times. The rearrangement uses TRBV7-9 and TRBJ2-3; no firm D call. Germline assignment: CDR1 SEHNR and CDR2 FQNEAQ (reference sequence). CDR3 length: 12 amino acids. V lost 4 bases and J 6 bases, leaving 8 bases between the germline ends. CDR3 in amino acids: CASSSLGDTQYF. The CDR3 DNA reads TGTGCCAGCAGCTCGCTGGGGGATACGCAGTATTTT.

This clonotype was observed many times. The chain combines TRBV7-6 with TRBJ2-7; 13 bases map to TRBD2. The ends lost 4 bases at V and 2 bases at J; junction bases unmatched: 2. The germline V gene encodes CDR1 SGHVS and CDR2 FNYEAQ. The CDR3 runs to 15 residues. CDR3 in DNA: TGTGCCAGCAGCTCCGGGACTAGCGGGGCCTACGAGCAGTACTTC. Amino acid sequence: CASSSGTSGAYEQYF.

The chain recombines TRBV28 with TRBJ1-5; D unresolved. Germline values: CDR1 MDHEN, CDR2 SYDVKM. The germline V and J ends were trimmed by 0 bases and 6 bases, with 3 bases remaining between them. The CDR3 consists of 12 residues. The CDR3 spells CASSLWGQPQHF. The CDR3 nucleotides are TGTGCCAGCAGTTTATGGGGTCAGCCCCAGCATTTT. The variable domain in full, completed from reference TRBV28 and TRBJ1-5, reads DVKVTQSSRYLVKRTGEKVFLECVQDMDHENMFWYRQDPGLGLRLIYFSYDVKMKEKGDIPEGYSVSREKKERFSLILESASTNQTSMYLCASSLWGQPQHFGDGTRLSIL.

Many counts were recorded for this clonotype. In nucleotides, the CDR3 is TGTGCCAGCAGCCGAGGGGAAAATCAGCCCCAGCATTTT. Its translation is CASSRGENQPQHF. The chain has TRBV5-5 and TRBJ1-5, with a possible D match to TRBD1 (5 bases). Germline CDR1 and CDR2: SGHKS and YYEKEE (reference sequence). Trimming took 4 bases from V and 4 from J, leaving 9 bases between them. The CDR3 consists of 13 residues. The variable domain in full, with the rest retrieved from reference TRBV5-5 and TRBJ1-5, is DAGVTQSPTHLIKTRGQQVTLRCSPISGHKSVSWYQQVLGQGPQFIFQYYEKEERGRGNFPDRFSARQFPNYSSELNVNALLLGDSALYLCASSRGENQPQHFGDGTRLSIL.

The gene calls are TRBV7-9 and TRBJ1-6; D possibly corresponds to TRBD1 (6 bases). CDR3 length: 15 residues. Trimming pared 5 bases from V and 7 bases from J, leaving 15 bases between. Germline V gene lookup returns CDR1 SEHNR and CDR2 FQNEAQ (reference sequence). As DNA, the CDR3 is TGTGCCAGCAGCACCCTCAGGGGCGGCAATTCACCCCTCCACTTT. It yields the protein CASSTLRGGNSPLHF.

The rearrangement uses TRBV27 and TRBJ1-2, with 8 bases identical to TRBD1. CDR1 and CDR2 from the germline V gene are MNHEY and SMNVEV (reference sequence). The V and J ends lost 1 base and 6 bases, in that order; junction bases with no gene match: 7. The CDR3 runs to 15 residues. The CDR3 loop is CASSLFRDRTDGYTF. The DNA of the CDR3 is TGTGCCAGCAGTTTATTTCGGGACAGGACGGATGGCTACACCTTC.

The CDR3 region has the DNA TGTGCCAGCAGCTTAAGTAGGGGGGAATCAGGTGGCTACACCTTC. Residues: CASSLSRGESGGYTF. The chain has TRBV13 and TRBJ1-2; possibly TRBD1 for D (6 bases). Per germline, CDR1 PRHDT and CDR2 FYEKMQ (reference sequence). Trimming left V 2 bases short and J 7 bases short, with 17 bases between. This CDR3 contains 15 residues.

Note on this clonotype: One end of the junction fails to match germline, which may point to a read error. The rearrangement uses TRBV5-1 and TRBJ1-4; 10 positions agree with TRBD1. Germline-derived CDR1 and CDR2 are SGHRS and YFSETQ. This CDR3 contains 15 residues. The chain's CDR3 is CASCTGQGSNEKMFF. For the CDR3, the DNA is TGCGCCAGCTGCACGGGACAGGGGTCTAATGAAAAAATGTTTTTT.

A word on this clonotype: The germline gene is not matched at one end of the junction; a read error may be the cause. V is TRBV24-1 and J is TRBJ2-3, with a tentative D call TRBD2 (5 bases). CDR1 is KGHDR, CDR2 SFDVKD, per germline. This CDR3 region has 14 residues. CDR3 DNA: TGTGCCACCAGCTCTTCGGTAGTGGGAGATACACAGTATTTT. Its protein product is CATSSSVVGDTQYF.

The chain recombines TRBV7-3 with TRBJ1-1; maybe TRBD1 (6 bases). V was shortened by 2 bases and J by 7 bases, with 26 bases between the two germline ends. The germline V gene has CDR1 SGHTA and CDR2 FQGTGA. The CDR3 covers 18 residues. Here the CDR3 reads CASSLAGGGRPQSDEAFF. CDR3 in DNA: TGTGCCAGCAGCTTAGCGGGGGGCGGTAGACCGCAGTCCGATGAAGCTTTCTTT.

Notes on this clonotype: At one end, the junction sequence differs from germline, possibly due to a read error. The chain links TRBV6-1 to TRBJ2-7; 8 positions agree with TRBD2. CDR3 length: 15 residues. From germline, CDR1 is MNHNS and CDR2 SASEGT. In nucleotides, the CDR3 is TGTGCCGCCCACCCCCCGGGTGGCGGGGGGTACGAGCATTACTTC. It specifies CAAHPPGGGGYEHYF.

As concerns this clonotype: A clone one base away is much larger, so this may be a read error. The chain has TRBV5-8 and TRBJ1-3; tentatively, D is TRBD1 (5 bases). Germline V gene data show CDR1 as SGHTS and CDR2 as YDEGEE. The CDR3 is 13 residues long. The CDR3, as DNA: TGTGCCATCAGCCGAGGGACCCCCAGCCCAATATATTTT. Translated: CAISRGTPSPIYF.

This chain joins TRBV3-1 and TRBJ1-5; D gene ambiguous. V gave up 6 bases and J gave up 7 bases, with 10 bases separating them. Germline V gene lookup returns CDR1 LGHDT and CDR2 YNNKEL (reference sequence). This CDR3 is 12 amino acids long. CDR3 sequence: CASSCVGQPQHF. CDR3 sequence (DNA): TGTGCCAGCAGTTGTGTGGGCCAGCCCCAGCATTTT.